Sequencing of this T cell receptor (beta chain) was carried out in a study of blood T cell repertoires in COVID-19 (dated by TCRdb to about 2020). About the full investigation: Collaborator samples came from the United States, Italy and Spain and covered acute and convalescent phases of COVID-19. The prospective study material was composed of cDNA or gDNA derived from T cells, B-cell-depleted T cells, or PBMCs. Deeply sampled blood TCRbeta repertoires from subjects exposed to, actively infected with, or recovered from COVID-19 were included in the dataset. The repertoires were released in a freely available public database intended as a resource for research on the immune response to SARS-CoV-2. Samples came from the ongoing ImmuneRACE study (first 160 participants) plus 1,254 subjects from 6 global collaborators. Sample metadata almost always included a de-identified subject ID, COVID-19 status, age in years and sex. Where available, HLA class I and class II types were obtained from metadata supplied by the sample provider rather than from assay-based typing.

Concerning this clone: This clone's antigen is unknown. No much larger clonotype is one base removed from it; base qualities were not supplied.

TCRbeta CDR3 regions were amplified from genomic DNA by means of the immunoSEQ Assay, a bias-controlled multiplex PCR. On the authors' methods: The number of nucleated cells in each sample was estimated by amplification of reference gene primers within the assay. To quantify the absolute abundance of each unique TCRbeta CDR3 rearrangement, sequence reads were collapsed and filtered. For each sample, productive Simpson clonality was calculated as the square root of Simpson's diversity index across productive rearrangements. In TCRdb, the immuneACCESS table is reduced to in-frame sequences with V and J assigned. These tables do not hold every clone; where another copy was compared, an unresolved V gene accounts for under half, and the others remain unexplained. V, J and clone size were drawn from that table, and D and trimming were deduced from the DNA. The sample table contains tens of thousands of clones; only one count was recorded for 88% of them. 6% to 8% of the sample rests with the top ten.

Trimming takes 3 bases from V and 13 bases from J, and the germline ends sit 16 bases apart. The CDR3 has 13 amino acids, counting the end cysteine and phenylalanine. CDR3 DNA is the only sequence kept; it has 39 bases, read in frame from the first base. The germline V gene sets CDR1 to SGHDN and CDR2 to FVKESK. Whole blood was collected in K2EDTA tubes by collaborating institutions according to the institutions' own protocols. For TCRbeta analysis, collaborator samples were shipped as frozen whole blood, as isolated PBMCs, or as DNA extracted from either sample type. Overall results and qualifications from the work: The amount of clinical and demographic metadata varied by source and participant and was provided uncurated.

The sequence is built from TRBV14 and TRBJ2-1, with a weak D call of TRBD2 (6 bases match). The material sequenced was peripheral blood. This clonotype was obtained from a man between 65 and 85 years old with acute or convalescent COVID-19. The DNA sequence is TGTGCCAGCAGCCAGACACTAGCAGCTCGACAGTTCTTC. This encodes CASSQTLAARQFF.